Below are 18 T cell receptor beta chains sequenced from a single sample in a study of blood T cell repertoires in COVID-19. The repertoire was sequenced with immunoSEQ multiplex PCR; TCRdb's copy has only in-frame clones and lacks some. The profile shows 100,000 or so clones, about 86% of them singletons. The sequenced sample was peripheral blood. These receptors all stem from a woman aged 55-70 years in a cohort sampled during active or convalescent COVID-19.

The gene calls are TRBV5-1 and TRBJ2-5, with 7 bases lining up with TRBD2. V dropped 3 bases and J dropped 5; count of bases not matched to a gene: 10. Germline V gene lookup returns CDR1 SGHRS and CDR2 YFSETQ. CDR3 size: 15 residues. The CDR3, as DNA: TGCGCCAGCAGCTCGACTGGGCGGGAGAGGGAGACCCAGTACTTC. Translated: CASSSTGRERETQYF.

The CDR3, as DNA: TGTGCCAGCAGCTCCCAGGGTTCCCCAGAGACCCAGTACTTC. As protein: CASSSQGSPETQYF. The rearrangement links TRBV7-9 to TRBJ2-5; weak D call: TRBD1 (5 bases). Between the trimmed V and J ends, which lost 4 bases and 4 bases, there was a span of 13 bases. Germline CDR1 is SEHNR and CDR2 is FQNEAQ (reference sequence). The CDR3 has 14 amino acids.

The chain links TRBV3-1 (or the pseudogene TRBV3-2) to TRBJ2-1; TRBD2 matches at 13 bases. CDR1 and CDR2 (germline): LGHDT, YNNKEL (reference sequence). This CDR3 contains 19 residues. With 2 bases clipped from V and 0 bases from J, the junction kept 7 bases outside the gene matches. CDR3 nucleotide sequence: TGTGCCAGCAGCCAAAGGACTAGCGGGGGCCCGAGCTCCTACAATGAGCAGTTCTTC. Amino acid sequence: CASSQRTSGGPSSYNEQFF.

The chain links TRBV10-3 to TRBJ1-4; D might be TRBD1 (6 bases). The CDR3 consists of 12 residues. V was pared by 10 bases and J by 7 bases, with 13 bases between. The germline V gene encodes CDR1 ENHRY and CDR2 SYGVKD. In DNA, the CDR3 is TGTGCCACCGGCCCACAGGGTGAAAAACTGTTTTTT. This translates into CATGPQGEKLFF.

The chain has TRBV12-3 or TRBV12-4 and TRBJ1-2; unclear D gene. The CDR3 spans 12 residues. With 5 bases removed from V and 8 bases from J, the gap between germline ends came to 12 bases. CDR3 protein: CASSVRAGGYTF. CDR3 in DNA: TGTGCCAGCAGTGTCCGGGCGGGGGGCTACACCTTC.

This clone has just a few counts. The genes are TRBV7-8 and TRBJ2-7; D unresolved. The CDR3 contains 16 residues. Trimming removed 0 bases from V and 1 base from J, with 13 bases in between. From germline, CDR1 is SGHVS and CDR2 FQNEAQ. CDR3 DNA sequence: TGTGCCAGCAGCTTAGCTCGACTTCCTCCTTCCTACGAGCAGTACTTC. Translation: CASSLARLPPSYEQYF.

The chain carries TRBV27 and TRBJ1-2; tentatively, D is TRBD1 (5 bases). Trimming took 3 bases from V and 1 from J, leaving 6 bases between them. The CDR3 sequence is 13 residues long. CDR1 and CDR2 (germline): MNHEY, SMNVEV (reference sequence). CDR3 DNA sequence: TGTGCCAGCAGTTTCAGGGATAACTATGGCTACACCTTC. Protein product: CASSFRDNYGYTF.

The chain employs TRBV2 and TRBJ1-1; TRBD1 matches 10 bases. V shed 9 bases and J 5 bases; nucleotides not matched to a gene: 6. The germline V gene encodes CDR1 SNHLY and CDR2 FYNNEI. This CDR3 spans 13 amino acids. CDR3 sequence reads: CASLRDRGTEAFF. CDR3 nucleotides: TGTGCCAGTTTAAGGGACAGGGGTACTGAAGCTTTCTTT.

The chain links TRBV15 to TRBJ2-1; D is unclear. CDR3 length: 13 residues. The germline V gene has CDR1 LNHNV and CDR2 YYDKDF (reference sequence). Trimming cost V 5 bases and J 6 bases, with 11 bases left between them. The CDR3 region has the DNA TGTGCCACCAGCCCCCGACTGGGCAATGAGCAGTTCTTC. Its translation: CATSPRLGNEQFF.

The chain has TRBV5-8 and TRBJ1-1; tentative D call: TRBD1 (6 bases). The germline V gene has CDR1 SGHTS and CDR2 YDEGEE. The CDR3 has 12 residues. V was shortened by 5 bases and J by 9 bases, with 14 bases between the two germline ends. Here the CDR3 reads CASRKNRDKAFF. CDR3 DNA: TGTGCCAGCAGAAAGAATCGGGACAAAGCTTTCTTT.

The CDR3 is CASSPLPGQGQPSYEQYF. The CDR3 coding sequence is TGTGCCAGCAGCCCACTCCCGGGACAGGGGCAACCCTCCTACGAGCAGTACTTC. The chain links TRBV11-2 to TRBJ2-7; 10 positions match TRBD1. Looked up from germline, CDR1 is SGHAT and CDR2 is FQNNGV. V trimming: 5 bases; J trimming: 0 bases; junction bases outside the gene matches: 13. This CDR3 region has 18 residues.

This chain joins TRBV2 and TRBJ1-1; 7 nucleotides match TRBD1. V shed 3 bases, J shed 4 bases, and the junction held 2 bases outside the gene matches. CDR1 is SNHLY, CDR2 FYNNEI, per germline. The CDR3 covers 13 residues. CDR3 sequence (DNA): TGTGCCAGCAGTGAGACAGGGCCCACTGAAGCTTTCTTT. Amino acids: CASSETGPTEAFF.

This chain connects TRBV24-1 to TRBJ2-1; 8 bases align to TRBD1. Unmatched junction bases numbered 16, after V lost 5 bases and J lost 8 bases. This CDR3 has 17 amino acids. In germline, CDR1 is KGHDR, CDR2 SFDVKD. CDR3 region: CATSAWGAGGAKDEQFF. CDR3 in DNA: TGTGCCACCAGTGCCTGGGGGGCAGGGGGCGCTAAGGATGAGCAGTTCTTC.

This clone appeared once. V and J are TRBV28 and TRBJ1-5, with 8 bases matching TRBD1. CDR1 is MDHEN, CDR2 SYDVKM, per germline. CDR3 length: 14 amino acids. The trim removed 3 bases at V and 7 bases at J, leaving 5 bases unmatched. The CDR3 loop reads CASSFAGGGQPQHF. Written as DNA, the CDR3 is TGTGCCAGCAGTTTCGCAGGGGGCGGGCAGCCCCAGCATTTT.

As DNA, the CDR3 is TGTGCCTTGTGGGGCAGGGGTGGCTACACCTTC. Protein product: CALWGRGGYTF. This chain connects TRBV7-2 to TRBJ1-2; weak D call: TRBD1 (6 bases). Trimming left V 11 bases short and J 7 bases short, with 14 bases between. This CDR3 contains 11 residues. Germline values: CDR1 SGHTA, CDR2 FQGNSA.

This clone was counted a single time. The V call is TRBV10-3, the J call TRBJ2-1; 9 nucleotides align to TRBD1. Germline V gene data show CDR1 as ENHRY and CDR2 as SYGVKD. The V gene end was trimmed by 10 bases and the J gene end by 2 bases; junction bases not matched to a gene: 12. CDR3 size: 16 residues. Here the CDR3 reads CATSGTGSSAYNEQFF. CDR3 nucleotides: TGTGCCACATCCGGGACAGGGTCATCGGCCTACAATGAGCAGTTCTTC.

This clone appeared a single time. V is TRBV3-1 (or the pseudogene TRBV3-2) and J is TRBJ2-3; the D gene is possibly TRBD2 (5 bases). The CDR3 is 15 residues long. The V gene lost 0 bases and the J gene lost 3 bases, with 10 bases spanning the gap. Per the germline V gene, CDR1 is LGHDT and CDR2 is YNNKEL (reference sequence). The CDR3 nucleotides read TGTGCCAGCAGCCAAGATGTGGTAGCGACAGATACGCAGTATTTT. It encodes CASSQDVVATDTQYF.

The DNA for the CDR3 is TGTGCCAGCAGGGGTCAAGGGACAGGGGGCGCGAAAAAACTGTTTTTT. Protein: CASRGQGTGGAKKLFF. J is TRBJ1-4 and V is TRBV25-1; 12 bases are shared with TRBD1. J lost 9 bases, V lost 6 bases, and 11 bases had no gene match. The CDR3 sequence is 16 residues long. Germline CDR1 reads MGHDK; CDR2 reads SYGVNS.